This T cell receptor (beta chain) was recovered during a study of blood T cells in healthy people across ages. Whole-study findings and limits: It was not possible, with unsorted PBMCs, to conclusively compare naive and antigen-experienced cells.

For the second PCR, which ran for roughly 7 to 11 cycles, a sample-barcoded 5' primer and a J-beta primer mix were used. MiXCR, applied by TCRdb to the 5' RACE reads, yields one record per CDR3 protein. Seen here are about 1.5 million distinct CDR3 sequences, roughly 43% observed once, and the top ten hold roughly 3.7%. The CDR3 is 15 amino acids. Germline V gene lookup returns CDR1 SGHAT and CDR2 FQNNGV. Trimming stripped 3 bases from V and 3 bases from J, with 12 bases between. With regard to this clonotype: Its antigen is currently unknown.

This TCR was recovered from a woman between 18 and 29 years old in good health. Sequencing was performed on blood. The V call is TRBV11-2, the J call TRBJ2-4; possibly TRBD2 for D (6 bases). This CDR3 reads CASSFFTGVKNIQYF. The CDR3, as DNA: TGTGCCAGCAGCTTTTTCACGGGAGTCAAAAACATTCAGTACTTC.